What follows are 22 T cell receptor beta chains derived from one specimen sequenced in a study of blood T cell repertoires in COVID-19. Sequenced by immunoSEQ multiplex PCR; TCRdb stores in-frame clones only, minus some. Of about 150,000 clones in the sample, roughly 80% were seen once. Sequencing was done on a sample of peripheral blood. Receptors originate from a man younger than 30 with active or convalescent COVID-19.

V is TRBV7-8 and J is TRBJ2-5; D ambiguous. This CDR3 is built from 12 residues. Trimming stripped 5 bases from V and 1 base from J, with 5 bases between. CDR1 is SGHVS, CDR2 FQNEAQ, per germline. The CDR3 is CASSRVQETQYF. CDR3 DNA sequence: TGTGCCAGCAGCCGCGTCCAAGAGACCCAGTACTTC.

This clone was seen only a few times. V usage is TRBV7-8 and J usage is TRBJ1-6; tentative D call: TRBD1 (5 bases). Germline V lookup: CDR1 SGHVS, CDR2 FQNEAQ. Trimming cost V 5 bases and J 0 bases, with 17 bases left between them. This CDR3 has 18 residues. CDR3 sequence reads: CASSLTRQFFSYNSPLHF. DNA for the CDR3: TGTGCCAGCAGCCTTACGAGACAGTTCTTCTCCTATAATTCACCCCTCCACTTT.

This chain connects TRBV2 to TRBJ1-2, with a tentative D call TRBD1 (6 bases). The germline CDR1 and CDR2 sequences are SNHLY and FYNNEI. This CDR3 has 12 residues. Between the trimmed V and J ends, which lost 8 bases and 8 bases, there was a span of 15 bases. The CDR3, as DNA: TGTGCCAGCGATGTGGGGGCAGGGGGCTACACCTTC. Protein: CASDVGAGGYTF.

Here the CDR3 reads CASNQRAGTGELFF. The CDR3 DNA sequence: TGTGCCAGCAACCAGCGGGCGGGAACCGGGGAGCTGTTTTTT. The rearrangement uses TRBV2 and TRBJ2-2; D may be TRBD2 (6 bases). Trimming cost V 7 bases and J 5 bases, with 14 bases left between them. This CDR3 is 14 amino acids long. Germline assignment: CDR1 SNHLY and CDR2 FYNNEI.

This chain joins TRBV6-6 and TRBJ2-1; TRBD2 is a possible D gene (6 bases). CDR3 length: 13 residues. With 0 bases removed from V and 14 bases from J, the gap between germline ends came to 14 bases. Germline CDR1 is MNHNY and CDR2 is SVGAGI (reference sequence). The CDR3 DNA follows: TGTGCCAGCAGTTACTCTAAGTCCCCGGGAGAGTTCTTC. This gives the protein CASSYSKSPGEFF.

The rearrangement joins TRBV18 to TRBJ2-7, with a possible D match to TRBD2 (5 bases). V was shortened by 2 bases and J by 6 bases, with 8 bases between the two germline ends. The length of the CDR3 is 12 residues. Germline CDR1 KGHSH, CDR2 LQKENI. Here the CDR3 DNA reads TGTGCCAGCTCACCAAGAGGGTCCGAGCAGTACTTC. It encodes CASSPRGSEQYF.

The CDR3 region has the DNA TGTGCCAGCAACCGCGGGAGTCGGTACGAGCAGTACTTC. Its translation: CASNRGSRYEQYF. This chain joins TRBV28 and TRBJ2-7; 7 nucleotides agree with TRBD2. This CDR3 has 13 amino acids. Trimming took 7 bases from V and 4 from J; bases not matched to a gene: 7. Germline V gene lookup returns CDR1 MDHEN and CDR2 SYDVKM.

The CDR3 nucleotides are TGTGCCAGCAGTTTAGCCGGGACAATCTGGCACGAGCAGTACTTC. Translated: CASSLAGTIWHEQYF. The chain couples TRBV28 to TRBJ2-7; tentatively, D is TRBD1 (6 bases). The CDR3 runs 15 residues. The V end lost 2 bases, the J end lost 5 bases, and 16 bases lay between the germline ends. Germline V gene data show CDR1 as MDHEN and CDR2 as SYDVKM. Based on the CDR3 plus reference TRBV28 and TRBJ2-7, the full variable domain is DVKVTQSSRYLVKRTGEKVFLECVQDMDHENMFWYRQDPGLGLRLIYFSYDVKMKEKGDIPEGYSVSREKKERFSLILESASTNQTSMYLCASSLAGTIWHEQYFGPGTRLTVT.

The rearrangement joins TRBV5-1 to TRBJ2-7; possible D gene TRBD1, 5 bases. This CDR3 region has 15 residues. Germline V gene data show CDR1 as SGHRS and CDR2 as YFSETQ. V was pared by 4 bases and J by 3 bases, with 17 bases between. Here the CDR3 DNA reads TGCGCCAGCAGCGTTGGTGGGGCTCAACTCTACGAGCAGTACTTC. It encodes CASSVGGAQLYEQYF. Variable domain in full (rest from reference TRBV5-1 and TRBJ2-7): KAGVTQTPRYLIKTRGQQVTLSCSPISGHRSVSWYQQTPGQGLQFLFEYFSETQRNKGNFPGRFSGRQFSNSRSEMNVSTLELGDSALYLCASSVGGAQLYEQYFGPGTRLTVT.

V and J are TRBV4-1 and TRBJ1-2, with D possibly TRBD1 on 6 matching bases. The V and J ends lost 4 bases and 4 bases respectively, with 13 bases between them. This CDR3 has 14 amino acids. Germline loops: CDR1 MGHRA, CDR2 YSYEKL. The CDR3 protein is CASSRPDSFYGYTF. The CDR3 coding sequence is TGCGCCAGCAGCCGGCCGGACAGCTTCTATGGCTACACCTTC.

This clone was detected a few times. V usage is TRBV6-5 and J usage is TRBJ2-2, with no clear D. Germline V lookup: CDR1 MNHEY, CDR2 SVGAGI. V lost 6 bases and J lost 6, with 5 bases in between. The CDR3 covers 11 residues. CDR3 in amino acids: CASSWPGELFF. The CDR3 DNA follows: TGTGCCAGCAGCTGGCCCGGGGAGCTGTTTTTT.

The V call is TRBV3-1 (or the pseudogene TRBV3-2), the J call TRBJ1-2; TRBD1 matches 11 bases. Germline assignment: CDR1 LGHDT and CDR2 YNNKEL (reference sequence). The CDR3 extends over 15 amino acids. V trimming: 1 base; J trimming: 7 bases; junction bases outside the gene matches: 5. CDR3 nucleotide sequence: TGTGCCAGCAGCCAAGCGGACAGGGGGCTGCCTGGCTACACCTTC. Encoded protein: CASSQADRGLPGYTF.

CDR3 DNA sequence: TGTGCCAGTAGTATCTCGGACAGGCTTAATGAAAAACTGTTTTTT. It translates to CASSISDRLNEKLFF. This chain uses TRBV19 with TRBJ1-4; 7 nucleotides line up with TRBD1. The CDR3 sequence is 15 residues long. The J segment lost 4 bases and the V segment lost 3 bases, leaving 5 bases of the junction unmatched. Germline V lookup: CDR1 LNHDA, CDR2 SQIVND (reference sequence).

A remark on this clone: One end of the junction fails to match germline, which may point to a read error. J is TRBJ2-7 and V is TRBV10-3; D ambiguous. Germline V gene sequence: CDR1 ENHRY, CDR2 SYGVKD. The CDR3 runs to 13 residues. The CDR3 DNA sequence: TGTGCCTTCAGAGACACCTATTCCTACGAGCAGTACTTC. As protein: CAFRDTYSYEQYF.

The chain recombines TRBV6-6 with TRBJ1-2; D is uncertain. Germline V gives CDR1 MNHNY, CDR2 SVGAGI (reference sequence). The CDR3 totals 12 residues. V was trimmed by 5 bases and J by 8 bases, leaving 12 bases between them. CDR3 DNA: TGTGCCAGCAGTCAGACTGCGAGCGGCTACACCTTC. Amino acids: CASSQTASGYTF.

The V gene is TRBV2, the J gene TRBJ2-3; 10 nucleotides agree with TRBD1. Trimming removed 7 bases from V and 3 bases from J; junction bases left unmatched: 4. The CDR3 spans 14 residues. Per the germline V gene, CDR1 is SNHLY and CDR2 is FYNNEI. In nucleotides, the CDR3 is TGTGCCAGCAAACGGGACAGGGGAACAGATACGCAGTATTTT. It encodes CASKRDRGTDTQYF.

This clone was observed a few times. V gene TRBV11-2 combines with J gene TRBJ1-4; the D gene is possibly TRBD1 (5 bases). The V and J ends lost 6 bases and 3 bases respectively, with 17 bases between them. The CDR3 extends over 16 amino acids. Germline V gives CDR1 SGHAT, CDR2 FQNNGV. CDR3 DNA sequence: TGTGCCAGCAGGGGGCCAGGCTCGGCGGCTAATGAAAAACTGTTTTTT. As protein: CASRGPGSAANEKLFF.

The V and J genes are TRBV10-3 and TRBJ2-1; 8 nucleotides line up with TRBD2. CDR3 size: 15 residues. V lost 4 bases, J lost 5 bases, and 7 bases stayed unmatched. CDR1 ENHRY and CDR2 SYGVKD come from the germline V gene. Written as DNA, the CDR3 is TGTGCCATCAGTGCCGGACTAGCCGGAGACAATGAGCAGTTCTTC. Its protein product is CAISAGLAGDNEQFF.

The V call is TRBV6-2 or TRBV6-3, the J call TRBJ2-1, with TRBD2 identical over 9 bases. The junction had 10 bases not matched to a gene; V was cut back by 5 bases and J by 5 bases. This CDR3 region has 16 residues. Germline V CDR1 and CDR2: MNHEY, SVGEGT. The CDR3 bases are TGTGCCAGCAGTCGCATAGTGCGGGAGGGCCACAATGAGCAGTTCTTC. It translates to CASSRIVREGHNEQFF.

This chain joins TRBV5-1 and TRBJ2-4; 10 nucleotides match TRBD1. Germline V gene sequence: CDR1 SGHRS, CDR2 YFSETQ. The CDR3 sequence is 15 residues long. The trim removed 3 bases at V and 7 bases at J, leaving 7 bases unmatched. CDR3 sequence: CASSSETGGVNIQYF. In DNA, the CDR3 is TGCGCCAGCAGCTCCGAGACAGGGGGCGTCAACATTCAGTACTTC.

The CDR3 loop reads CASSLGQGMSRNEQFF. DNA for the CDR3: TGTGCCAGCAGCTTGGGTCAGGGGATGTCGCGTAATGAGCAGTTCTTC. The rearrangement uses TRBV7-8 and TRBJ2-1, with D possibly being TRBD1 (6 bases). The germline V gene has CDR1 SGHVS and CDR2 FQNEAQ. V was pared by 3 bases and J by 7 bases, with 19 bases between. The CDR3 runs to 16 residues.

There are a few counts of this clone. V usage is TRBV12-3 or TRBV12-4 and J usage is TRBJ2-2, with TRBD1 as a possible D gene (7 bases). V lost 6 bases and J lost 7, with 12 bases in between. The CDR3 runs 13 residues. CDR3 in amino acids: CASSGGQSGELFF. CDR3 sequence (DNA): TGTGCCAGCAGCGGGGGACAGAGCGGGGAGCTGTTTTTT.